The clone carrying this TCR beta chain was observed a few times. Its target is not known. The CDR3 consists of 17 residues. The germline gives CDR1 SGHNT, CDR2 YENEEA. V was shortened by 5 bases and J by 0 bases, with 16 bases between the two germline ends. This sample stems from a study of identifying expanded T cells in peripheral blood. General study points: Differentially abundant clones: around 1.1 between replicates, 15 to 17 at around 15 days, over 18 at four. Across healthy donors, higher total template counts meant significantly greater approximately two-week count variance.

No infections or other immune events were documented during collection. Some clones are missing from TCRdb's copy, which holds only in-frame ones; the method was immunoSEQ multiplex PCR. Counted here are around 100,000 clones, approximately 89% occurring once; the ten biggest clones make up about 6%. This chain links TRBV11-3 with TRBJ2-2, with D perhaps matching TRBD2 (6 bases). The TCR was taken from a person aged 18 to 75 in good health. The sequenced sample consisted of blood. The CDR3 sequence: CASSPVGGISNTGELFF. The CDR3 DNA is TGTGCCAGCAGCCCCGTGGGCGGGATCTCGAACACCGGGGAGCTGTTTTTT.